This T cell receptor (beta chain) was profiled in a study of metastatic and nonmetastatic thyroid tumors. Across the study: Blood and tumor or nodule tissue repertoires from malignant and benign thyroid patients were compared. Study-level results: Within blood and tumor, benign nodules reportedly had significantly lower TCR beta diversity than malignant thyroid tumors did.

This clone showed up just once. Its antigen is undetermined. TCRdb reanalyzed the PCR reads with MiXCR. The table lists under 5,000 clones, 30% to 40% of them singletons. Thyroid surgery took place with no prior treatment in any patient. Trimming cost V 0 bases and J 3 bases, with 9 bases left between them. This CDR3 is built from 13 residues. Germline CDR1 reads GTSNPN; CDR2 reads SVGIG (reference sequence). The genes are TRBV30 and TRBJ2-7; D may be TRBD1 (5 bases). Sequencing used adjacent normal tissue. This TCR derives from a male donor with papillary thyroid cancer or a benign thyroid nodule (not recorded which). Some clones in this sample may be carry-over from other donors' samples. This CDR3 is CAWSVKGYYEQYF. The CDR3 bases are TGTGCCTGGAGTGTAAAGGGGTACTACGAGCAGTACTTC.